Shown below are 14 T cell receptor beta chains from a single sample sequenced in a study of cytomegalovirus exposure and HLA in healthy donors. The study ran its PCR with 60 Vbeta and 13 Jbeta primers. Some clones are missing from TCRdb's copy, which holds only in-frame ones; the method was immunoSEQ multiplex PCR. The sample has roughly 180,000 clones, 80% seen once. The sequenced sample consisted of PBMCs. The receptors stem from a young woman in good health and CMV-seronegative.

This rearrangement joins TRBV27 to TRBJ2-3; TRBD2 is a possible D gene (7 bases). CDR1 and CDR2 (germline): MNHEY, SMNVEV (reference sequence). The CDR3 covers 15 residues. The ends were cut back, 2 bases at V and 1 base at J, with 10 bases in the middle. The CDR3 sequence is CASSLTGGRTDTQYF. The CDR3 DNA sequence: TGTGCCAGCAGTTTAACCGGGGGGCGCACAGATACGCAGTATTTT.

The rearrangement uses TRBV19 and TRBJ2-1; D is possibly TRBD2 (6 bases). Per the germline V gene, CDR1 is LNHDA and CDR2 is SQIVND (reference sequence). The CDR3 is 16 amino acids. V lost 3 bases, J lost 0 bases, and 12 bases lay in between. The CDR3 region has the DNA TGTGCCAGTAGTATCGCCCACGGGGGCTCCTACAATGAGCAGTTCTTC. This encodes CASSIAHGGSYNEQFF.

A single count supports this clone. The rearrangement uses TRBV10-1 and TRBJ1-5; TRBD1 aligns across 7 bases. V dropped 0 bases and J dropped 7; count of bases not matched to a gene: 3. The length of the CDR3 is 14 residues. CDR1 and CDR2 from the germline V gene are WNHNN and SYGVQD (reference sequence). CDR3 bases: TGCGCCAGCAGTGAGTCCGACAGGGTCCAGCCCCAGCATTTT. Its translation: CASSESDRVQPQHF.

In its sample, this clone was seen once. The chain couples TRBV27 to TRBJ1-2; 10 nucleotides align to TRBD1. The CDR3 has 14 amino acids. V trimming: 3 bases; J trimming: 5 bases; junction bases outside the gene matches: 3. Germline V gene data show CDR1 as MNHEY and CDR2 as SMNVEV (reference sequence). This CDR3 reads CASSFGTGEYGYTF. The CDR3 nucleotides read TGTGCCAGCAGTTTCGGGACAGGGGAATATGGCTACACCTTC.

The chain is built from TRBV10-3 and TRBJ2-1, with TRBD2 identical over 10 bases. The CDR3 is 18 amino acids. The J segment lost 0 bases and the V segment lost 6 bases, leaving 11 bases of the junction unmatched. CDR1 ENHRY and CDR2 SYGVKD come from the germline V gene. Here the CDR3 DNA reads TGTGCCATCAGGGGGTTGGTAGCGGGGGGAATCTCCTACAATGAGCAGTTCTTC. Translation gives CAIRGLVAGGISYNEQFF.

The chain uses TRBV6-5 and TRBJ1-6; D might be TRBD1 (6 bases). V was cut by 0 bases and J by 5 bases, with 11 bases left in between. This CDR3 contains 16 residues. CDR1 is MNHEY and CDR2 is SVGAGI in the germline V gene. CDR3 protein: CASSYSGTRNNSPLHF. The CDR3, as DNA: TGTGCCAGCAGTTACTCAGGGACACGGAATAATTCACCCCTCCACTTT.

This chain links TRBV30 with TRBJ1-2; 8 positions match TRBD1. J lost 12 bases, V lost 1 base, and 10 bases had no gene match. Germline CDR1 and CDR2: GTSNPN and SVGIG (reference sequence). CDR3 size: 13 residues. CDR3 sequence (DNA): TGTGCCTGGAGTGCGCCGCGAGGACAGGGTGACACCTTC. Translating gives CAWSAPRGQGDTF.

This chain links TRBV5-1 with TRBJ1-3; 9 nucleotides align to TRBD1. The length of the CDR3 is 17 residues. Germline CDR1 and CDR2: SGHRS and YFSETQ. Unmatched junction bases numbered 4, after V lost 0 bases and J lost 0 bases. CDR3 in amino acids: CASSLGTGANSGNTIYF. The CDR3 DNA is TGCGCCAGCAGCTTGGGGACAGGGGCGAACTCTGGAAACACCATATATTTT.

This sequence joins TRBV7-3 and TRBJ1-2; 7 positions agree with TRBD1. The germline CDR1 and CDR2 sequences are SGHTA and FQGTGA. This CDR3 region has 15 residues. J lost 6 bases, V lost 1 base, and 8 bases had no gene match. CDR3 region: CASSLRAPTGNGYTF. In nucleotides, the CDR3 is TGTGCCAGCAGCTTAAGGGCCCCGACAGGGAATGGCTACACCTTC.

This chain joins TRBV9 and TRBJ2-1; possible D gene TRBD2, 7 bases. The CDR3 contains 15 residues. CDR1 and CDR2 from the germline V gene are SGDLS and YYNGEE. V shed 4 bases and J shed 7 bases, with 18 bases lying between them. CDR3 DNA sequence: TGTGCCAGCAGCCCGGTTGGGGGGGCTTGGAATGAGCAGTTCTTC. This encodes CASSPVGGAWNEQFF.

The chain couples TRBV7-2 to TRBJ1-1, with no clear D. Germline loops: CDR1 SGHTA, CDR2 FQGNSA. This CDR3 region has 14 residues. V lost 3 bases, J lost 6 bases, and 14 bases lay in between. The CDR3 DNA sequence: TGTGCCAGCAGCTTCGAGTCCTCAAACCCTGAAGCTTTCTTT. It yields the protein CASSFESSNPEAFF.

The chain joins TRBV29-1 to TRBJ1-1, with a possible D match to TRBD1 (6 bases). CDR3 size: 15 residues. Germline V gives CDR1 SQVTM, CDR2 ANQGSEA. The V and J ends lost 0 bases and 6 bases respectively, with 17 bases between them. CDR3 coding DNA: TGCAGCGTTGAAGACAGGGGCGCGAGAATGGCTGAAGCTTTCTTT. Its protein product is CSVEDRGARMAEAFF.

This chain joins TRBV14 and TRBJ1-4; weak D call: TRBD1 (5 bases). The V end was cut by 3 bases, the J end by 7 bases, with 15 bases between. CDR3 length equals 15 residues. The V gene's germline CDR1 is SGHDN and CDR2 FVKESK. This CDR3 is CASSQGRRSGEKLFF. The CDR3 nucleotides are TGTGCCAGCAGCCAGGGGCGTCGGAGTGGTGAAAAACTGTTTTTT.

The CDR3 sequence: CASSVLGQFNEKLFF. CDR3 nucleotide sequence: TGTGCCAGCAGTGTCCTTGGACAGTTCAATGAAAAACTGTTTTTT. The chain couples TRBV25-1 to TRBJ1-4, with D possibly TRBD1 on 6 matching bases. This CDR3 is 15 amino acids long. V was trimmed by 4 bases and J by 5 bases, leaving 14 bases between them. From germline, CDR1 is MGHDK and CDR2 SYGVNS.